One sample yielded the 2 T cell receptor beta chains listed below, sequenced in a study of cytomegalovirus exposure and HLA in healthy donors. The PCR had 60 Vbeta and 13 Jbeta primers. Profiling relied on immunoSEQ multiplex PCR, and the TCRdb table lists in-frame clones only, not all of them. The table shows about 190,000 clones, with 12% occurring only once. Sequencing was carried out using PBMCs. Receptors were obtained from a man between 45 and 60 years old in good health and CMV-seropositive.

The rearrangement joins TRBV29-1 to TRBJ2-5; D is ambiguous. This CDR3 is built from 13 residues. V shed 7 bases and J shed 2 bases, with 14 bases lying between them. Per the germline V gene, CDR1 is SQVTM and CDR2 is ANQGSEA. The CDR3 nucleotides are TGCAGCGCGTGTACAAGTGCACAAGAGACCCAGTACTTC. Protein: CSACTSAQETQYF.

This chain uses TRBV28 with TRBJ1-2; 9 positions match TRBD1. There are 14 residues in the CDR3. With 6 bases clipped from V and 4 bases from J, the junction kept 6 bases outside the gene matches. Germline V CDR1 and CDR2: MDHEN, SYDVKM. The CDR3 sequence is CASRSDRGFYGYTF. As DNA, the CDR3 is TGTGCCAGCAGGTCGGACAGGGGCTTCTATGGCTACACCTTC.